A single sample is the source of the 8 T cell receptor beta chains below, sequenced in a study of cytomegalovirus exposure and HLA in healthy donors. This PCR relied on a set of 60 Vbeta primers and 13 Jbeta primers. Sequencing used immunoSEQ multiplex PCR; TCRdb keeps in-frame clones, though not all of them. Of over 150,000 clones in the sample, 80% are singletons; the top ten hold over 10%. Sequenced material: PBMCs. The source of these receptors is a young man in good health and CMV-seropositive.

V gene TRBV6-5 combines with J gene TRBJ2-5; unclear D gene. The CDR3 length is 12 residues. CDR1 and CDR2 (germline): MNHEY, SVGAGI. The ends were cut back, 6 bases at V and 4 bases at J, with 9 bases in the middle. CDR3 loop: CASRRPGETQYF. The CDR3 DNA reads TGTGCCAGCAGACGGCCGGGAGAGACCCAGTACTTC.

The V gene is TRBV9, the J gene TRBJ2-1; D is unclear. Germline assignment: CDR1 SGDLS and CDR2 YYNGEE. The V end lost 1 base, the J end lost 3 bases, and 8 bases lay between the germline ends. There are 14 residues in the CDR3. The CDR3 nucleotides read TGTGCCAGCAGCGTATCTACGGTCTACAATGAGCAGTTCTTC. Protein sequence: CASSVSTVYNEQFF.

The CDR3 is CASSLGTPGRDTQYF. For the CDR3, the DNA is TGCGCCAGCAGCCTAGGGACTCCAGGAAGGGATACGCAGTATTTT. V and J are TRBV5-1 and TRBJ2-3, with a tentative D call TRBD2 (6 bases). The ends were cut back, 4 bases at V and 6 bases at J, with 18 bases in the middle. Germline V gene lookup returns CDR1 SGHRS and CDR2 YFSETQ. This CDR3 is 15 amino acids long.

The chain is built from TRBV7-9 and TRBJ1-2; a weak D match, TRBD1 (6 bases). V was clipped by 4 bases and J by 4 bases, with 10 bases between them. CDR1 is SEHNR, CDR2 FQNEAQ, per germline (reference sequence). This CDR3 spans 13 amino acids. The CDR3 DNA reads TGTGCCAGCAGCTCCGGGGGGGCCTATGGCTACACCTTC. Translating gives CASSSGGAYGYTF.

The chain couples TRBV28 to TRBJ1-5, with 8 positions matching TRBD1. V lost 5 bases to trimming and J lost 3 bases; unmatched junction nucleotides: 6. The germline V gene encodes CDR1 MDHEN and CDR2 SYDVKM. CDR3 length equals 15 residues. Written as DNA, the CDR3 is TGTGCCAGCAGTCGAACAGGGGGTCCCAATCAGCCCCAGCATTTT. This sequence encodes CASSRTGGPNQPQHF.

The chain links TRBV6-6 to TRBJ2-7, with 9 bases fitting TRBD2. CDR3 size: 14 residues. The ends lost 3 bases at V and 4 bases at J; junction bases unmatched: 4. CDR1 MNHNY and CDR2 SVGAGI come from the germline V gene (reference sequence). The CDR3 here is CASSYWREGYEQYF. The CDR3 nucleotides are TGTGCCAGCAGTTATTGGCGGGAGGGTTACGAGCAGTACTTC.

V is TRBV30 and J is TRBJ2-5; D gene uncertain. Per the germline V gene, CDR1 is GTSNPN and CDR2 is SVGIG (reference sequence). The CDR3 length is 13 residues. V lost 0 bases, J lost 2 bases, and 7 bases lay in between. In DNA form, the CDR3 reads TGTGCCTGGAGTGTTGATAGACAAGAGACCCAGTACTTC. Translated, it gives CAWSVDRQETQYF.

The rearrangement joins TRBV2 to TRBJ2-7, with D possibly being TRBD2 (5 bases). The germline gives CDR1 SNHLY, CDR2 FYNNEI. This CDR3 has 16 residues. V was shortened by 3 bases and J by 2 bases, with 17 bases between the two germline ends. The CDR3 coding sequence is TGTGCCAGCAGTGAGCCCACTAGGAAGACTCCCTACGAGCAGTACTTC. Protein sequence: CASSEPTRKTPYEQYF.